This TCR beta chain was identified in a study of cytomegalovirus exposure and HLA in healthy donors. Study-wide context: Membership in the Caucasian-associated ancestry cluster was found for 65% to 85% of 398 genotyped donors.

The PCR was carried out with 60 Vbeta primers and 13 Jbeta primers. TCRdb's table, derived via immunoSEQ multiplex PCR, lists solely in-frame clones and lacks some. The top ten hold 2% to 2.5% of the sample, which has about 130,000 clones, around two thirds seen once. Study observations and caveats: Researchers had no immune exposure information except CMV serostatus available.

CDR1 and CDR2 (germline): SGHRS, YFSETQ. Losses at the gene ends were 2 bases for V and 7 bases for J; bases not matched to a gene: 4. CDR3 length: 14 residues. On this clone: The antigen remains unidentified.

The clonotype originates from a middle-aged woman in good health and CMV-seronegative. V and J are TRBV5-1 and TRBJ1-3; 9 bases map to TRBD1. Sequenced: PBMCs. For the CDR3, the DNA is TGCGCCAGCAGCTTCACAGGACAGGGGAACACCATATATTTT. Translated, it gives CASSFTGQGNTIYF.